This T cell receptor (beta chain) was obtained from a study of blood T cell repertoires in COVID-19. As for the study in general: Samples taken during acute and convalescent COVID-19 were collected in the United States, Italy and Spain. Sources were T cells, B-cell-depleted T cells, or PBMCs; the material itself was cDNA or gDNA.

The authors' processing: By means of reference gene primer amplification, nucleated cell counts were estimated. The assay was immunoSEQ multiplex PCR, and TCRdb's table has in-frame clones only and misses some. V and J calls and clone size are those listed in that table; D and trimming were worked out from the DNA. The sample records 100,000 to 110,000 clones, about 90% being singletons. This receptor was obtained from a man aged 25 to 40 in a cohort sampled during active COVID-19. The specimen was peripheral blood.

The CDR3 spells CASSLWTSGGSDTQYF. As DNA, the CDR3 is TGTGCCAGCAGCTTGTGGACTAGCGGGGGGTCAGATACGCAGTATTTT. The chain is built from TRBV5-6 and TRBJ2-3, with 14 positions matching TRBD2. The germline CDR1 and CDR2 sequences are SGHDT and YYEEEE. CDR3 length equals 16 residues. The ends lost 1 base at V and 4 bases at J; junction bases unmatched: 2.